The entry below gives a single T cell receptor beta chain sequence along with its context. Its specificity is not known. This sample is drawn from a study of vaccination effects on CD4 cells after COVID-19. After expansion with viral peptide pools in the ViraFEST assay, antigen-specific CD4+ T cells were sequenced. CD4+ T cells were isolated after nine to ten days of culture. According to the study, vaccine recipients showed no prior SARS-CoV-2 infection and negative nucleocapsid antibodies. Only in-frame clones appear in the TCRdb table, and some are missing; sequencing was by immunoSEQ multiplex PCR. The sample records about 73,000 clones, under 85% being singletons. The CDR3 loop spans 13 amino acids. Germline values: CDR1 MDHEN, CDR2 SYDVKM. V was trimmed by 4 bases and J by 1 base, leaving 7 bases between them.

The V and J genes are TRBV28 and TRBJ2-5; D is undetermined. The input for sequencing was CD4+ T cells from PBMCs cultured with HCoV-NL63 spike peptides, taken before COVID-19 vaccination. This TCR derives from a human donor who received a COVID-19 vaccine. The CDR3 loop reads CASSSRIQETQYF. The CDR3, as DNA: TGTGCCAGCAGTTCACGGATCCAAGAGACCCAGTACTTC.